The entry below gives a single T cell receptor (beta chain) sequence along with its context. The sample belongs to a study of blood T cell repertoires in COVID-19. Background on the study: T cells, B-cell-depleted T cells, or PBMCs supplied cDNA or gDNA.

Measured with immunoSEQ multiplex PCR; TCRdb has only the in-frame clones, and not every one. The sample lists some 500,000 clones; approximately 88% were seen once. This CDR3 comprises 15 residues. CDR1 and CDR2 from the germline V gene are LGHDT and YNNKEL (reference sequence). V lost 0 bases to trimming and J lost 0 bases, with 8 bases between them. Sample: peripheral blood. The chain combines TRBV3-1 (or the pseudogene TRBV3-2) with TRBJ1-1; D not resolved. This TCR was recovered from a woman between 50 and 59 years old with COVID-19, enrolled during active disease. CDR3 sequence (DNA): TGTGCCAGCAGCCAAGACGAGGGAATGAACACTGAAGCTTTCTTT. The encoded protein is CASSQDEGMNTEAFF.